The present T cell receptor (beta chain) was sequenced within a study of radiotherapy plus CTLA-4 blockade in lung cancer. General study points: It was early blood T cell clone dynamics, with interferon-beta, that reportedly best predicted response. Among blood TCR repertoires after radiotherapy plus ipilimumab, tumor-derived clones expanded.

In chemo-refractory metastatic non-small-cell lung cancer, patients got ipilimumab CTLA-4 blockade together with focal radiation. Clones were sequenced by immunoSEQ multiplex PCR, and TCRdb holds only the in-frame ones, with some missing. The sample holds fewer than 40,000 clones; roughly three quarters are singletons and the top ten take under 5%. In its sample, this clone was seen a few times. Its target is unknown. The CDR3 loop spans 17 amino acids. Unmatched junction bases numbered 13, after V lost 4 bases and J lost 5 bases. Germline V lookup: CDR1 SGHRS, CDR2 YFSETQ. The V and J genes are TRBV5-1 and TRBJ2-5; 11 bases line up with TRBD2. The sequence derives from a human donor with non-small cell lung cancer whose response to radiotherapy plus ipilimumab could not be evaluated. The sample was peripheral blood, taken from a patient treated with radiotherapy plus ipilimumab. This CDR3 is CASSPRTSGPADETQYF. The CDR3 DNA is TGCGCCAGCAGCCCACGGACTAGCGGGCCGGCCGATGAGACCCAGTACTTC.